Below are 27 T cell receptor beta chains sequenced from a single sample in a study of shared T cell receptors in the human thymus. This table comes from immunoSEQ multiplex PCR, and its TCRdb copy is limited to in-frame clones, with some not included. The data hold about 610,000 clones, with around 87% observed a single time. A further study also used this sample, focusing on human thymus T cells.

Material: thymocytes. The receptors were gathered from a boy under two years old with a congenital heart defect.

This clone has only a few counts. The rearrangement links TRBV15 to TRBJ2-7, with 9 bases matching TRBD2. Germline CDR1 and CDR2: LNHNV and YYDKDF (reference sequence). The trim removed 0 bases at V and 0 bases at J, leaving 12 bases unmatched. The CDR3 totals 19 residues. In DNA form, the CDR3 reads TGTGCCACCAGCAGAGATCCGGTGACTAGCGGCTGGATCTCCTACGAGCAGTACTTC. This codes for CATSRDPVTSGWISYEQYF.

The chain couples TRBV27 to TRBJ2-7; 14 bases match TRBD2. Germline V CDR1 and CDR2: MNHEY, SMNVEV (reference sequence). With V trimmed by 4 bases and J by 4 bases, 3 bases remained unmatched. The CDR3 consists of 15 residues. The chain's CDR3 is CASSWTSGRTYEQYF. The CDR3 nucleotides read TGTGCCAGCAGTTGGACTAGCGGGAGGACGTACGAGCAGTACTTC.

CDR3 nucleotides: TGTGCCAGCAGTGAAGCGGCGGGCATCACTGAAGCTTTCTTT. Translating it yields CASSEAAGITEAFF. This chain uses TRBV6-1 with TRBJ1-1; D is unclear. V was trimmed by 0 bases and J by 4 bases, leaving 9 bases between them. The CDR3 length is 14 residues. The germline V gene encodes CDR1 MNHNS and CDR2 SASEGT.

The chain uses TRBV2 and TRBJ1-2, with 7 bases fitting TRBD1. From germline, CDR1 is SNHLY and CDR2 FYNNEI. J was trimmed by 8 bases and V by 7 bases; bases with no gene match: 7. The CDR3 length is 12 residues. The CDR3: CASNSGGYGYTF. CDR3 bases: TGTGCCAGCAATTCAGGGGGGTACGGCTACACCTTC.

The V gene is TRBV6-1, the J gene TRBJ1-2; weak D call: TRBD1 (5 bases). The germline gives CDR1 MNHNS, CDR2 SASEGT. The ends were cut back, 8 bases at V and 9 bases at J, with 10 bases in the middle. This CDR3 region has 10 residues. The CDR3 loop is CASRKGSYTF. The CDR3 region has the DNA TGTGCCAGCCGTAAGGGGAGCTACACCTTC.

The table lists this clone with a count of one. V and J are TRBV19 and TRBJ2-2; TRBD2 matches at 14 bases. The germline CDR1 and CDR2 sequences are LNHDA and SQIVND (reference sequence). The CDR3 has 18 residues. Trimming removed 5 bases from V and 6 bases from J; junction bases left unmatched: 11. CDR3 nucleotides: TGTGCCAGTAGTGTCGCCGGGACTAGCGGGAGTCAGTCCGGGGAGCTGTTTTTT. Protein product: CASSVAGTSGSQSGELFF.

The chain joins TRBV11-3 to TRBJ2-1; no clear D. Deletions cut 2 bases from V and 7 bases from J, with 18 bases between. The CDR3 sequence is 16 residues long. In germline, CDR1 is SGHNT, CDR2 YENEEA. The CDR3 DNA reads TGTGCCAGCAGCTTATCACCGGGTCCGCGTGGGAATGAGCAGTTCTTC. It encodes CASSLSPGPRGNEQFF.

DNA of the CDR3: TGTGCCAGCAGCTTAAGGGGACTAGCCTTAATGAGCTCCTACAATGAGCAGTTCTTC. Translated, it gives CASSLRGLALMSSYNEQFF. The V call is TRBV7-8, the J call TRBJ2-1, with 9 bases fitting TRBD2. Looked up from germline, CDR1 is SGHVS and CDR2 is FQNEAQ. V trimming: 2 bases; J trimming: 0 bases; junction bases outside the gene matches: 11. The length of the CDR3 is 19 residues. The full variable domain, rest sourced from reference TRBV7-8 and TRBJ2-1, is GAGVSQSPRYKVAKRGQDVALRCDPISGHVSLFWYQQALGQGPEFLTYFQNEAQLDKSGLPSDRFFAERPEGSVSTLKIQRTQQEDSAVYLCASSLRGLALMSSYNEQFFGPGTRLTVL.

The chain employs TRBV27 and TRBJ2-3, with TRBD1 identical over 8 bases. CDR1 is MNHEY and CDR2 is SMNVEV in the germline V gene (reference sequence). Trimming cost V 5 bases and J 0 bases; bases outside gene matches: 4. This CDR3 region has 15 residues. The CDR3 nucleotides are TGTGCCAGCAGTCCGACAGGGGCGAGCACAGATACGCAGTATTTT. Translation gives CASSPTGASTDTQYF.

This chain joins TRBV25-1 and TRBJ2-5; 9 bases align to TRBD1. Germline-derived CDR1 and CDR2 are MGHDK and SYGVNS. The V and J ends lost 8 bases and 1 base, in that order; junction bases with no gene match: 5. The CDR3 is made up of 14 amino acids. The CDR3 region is CASGRDRAQETQYF. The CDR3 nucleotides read TGTGCCAGCGGCCGGGACAGGGCCCAAGAGACCCAGTACTTC.

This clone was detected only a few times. The CDR3 loop reads CASSQDRRTGGTSGTYEQYF. The CDR3 DNA reads TGCGCCAGCAGCCAAGACCGGAGGACAGGGGGGACTAGCGGTACCTACGAGCAGTACTTC. The V call is TRBV4-3, the J call TRBJ2-7; tentative D call: TRBD2 (11 bases). Germline-derived CDR1 and CDR2 are LGHNA and YSLEER. The CDR3 is 20 residues long. Between the trimmed V and J ends, which lost 0 bases and 2 bases, there was a span of 26 bases.

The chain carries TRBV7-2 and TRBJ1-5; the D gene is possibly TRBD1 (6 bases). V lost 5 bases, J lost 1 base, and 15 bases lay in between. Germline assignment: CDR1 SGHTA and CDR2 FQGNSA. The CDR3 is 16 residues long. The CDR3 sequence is CASSPAGTLSNQPQHF. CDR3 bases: TGTGCCAGCAGCCCAGCAGGGACATTAAGCAATCAGCCCCAGCATTTT. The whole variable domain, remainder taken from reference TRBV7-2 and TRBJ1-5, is GAGVSQSPSNKVTEKGKDVELRCDPISGHTALYWYRQSLGQGLEFLIYFQGNSAPDKSGLPSDRFSAERTGGSVSTLTIQRTQQEDSAVYLCASSPAGTLSNQPQHFGDGTRLSIL.

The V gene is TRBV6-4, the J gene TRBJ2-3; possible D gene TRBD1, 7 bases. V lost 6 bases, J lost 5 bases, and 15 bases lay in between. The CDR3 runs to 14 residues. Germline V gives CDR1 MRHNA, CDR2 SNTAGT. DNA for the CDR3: TGTGCCAGCAGCGCGGACAGGAGGGGAGATACGCAGTATTTT. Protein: CASSADRRGDTQYF.

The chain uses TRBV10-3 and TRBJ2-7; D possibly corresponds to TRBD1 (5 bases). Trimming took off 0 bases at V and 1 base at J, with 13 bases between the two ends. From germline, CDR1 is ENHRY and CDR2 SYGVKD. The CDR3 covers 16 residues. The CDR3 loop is CAISESRQKGSYEQYF. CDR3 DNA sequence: TGTGCCATCAGTGAGTCAAGGCAGAAGGGGTCCTACGAGCAGTACTTC.

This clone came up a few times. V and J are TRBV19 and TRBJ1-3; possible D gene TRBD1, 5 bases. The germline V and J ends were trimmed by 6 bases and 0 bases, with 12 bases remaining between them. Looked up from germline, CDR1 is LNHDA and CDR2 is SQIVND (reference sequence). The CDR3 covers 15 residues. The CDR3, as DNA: TGTGCCAGTAGCTCAGGGCTATCCTCTGGAAACACCATATATTTT. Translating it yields CASSSGLSSGNTIYF.

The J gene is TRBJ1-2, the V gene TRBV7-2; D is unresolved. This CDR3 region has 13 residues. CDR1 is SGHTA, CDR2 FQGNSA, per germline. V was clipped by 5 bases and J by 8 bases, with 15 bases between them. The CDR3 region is CASSHGREGGYTF. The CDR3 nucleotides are TGTGCCAGCAGCCACGGGCGGGAGGGAGGCTACACCTTC.

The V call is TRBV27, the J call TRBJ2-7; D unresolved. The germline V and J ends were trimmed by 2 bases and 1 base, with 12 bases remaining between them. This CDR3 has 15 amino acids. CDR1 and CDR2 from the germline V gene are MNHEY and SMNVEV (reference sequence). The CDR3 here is CASSLGSDLSYEQYF. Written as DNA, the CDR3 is TGTGCCAGCAGTTTAGGCAGCGATTTATCCTACGAGCAGTACTTC.

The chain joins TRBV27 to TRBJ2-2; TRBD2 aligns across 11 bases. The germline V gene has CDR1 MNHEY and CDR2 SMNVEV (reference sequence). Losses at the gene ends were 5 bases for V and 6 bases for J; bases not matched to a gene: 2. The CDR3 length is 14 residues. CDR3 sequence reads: CASSPGLAAGELFF. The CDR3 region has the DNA TGTGCCAGCAGTCCGGGACTAGCGGCCGGGGAGCTGTTTTTT.

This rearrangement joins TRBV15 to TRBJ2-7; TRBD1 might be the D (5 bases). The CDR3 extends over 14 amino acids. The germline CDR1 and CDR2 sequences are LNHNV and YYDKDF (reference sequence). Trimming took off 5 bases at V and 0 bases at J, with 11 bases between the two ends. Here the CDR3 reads CATSSSDNSYEQYF. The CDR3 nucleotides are TGTGCCACCAGCTCTTCGGACAACTCCTACGAGCAGTACTTC.

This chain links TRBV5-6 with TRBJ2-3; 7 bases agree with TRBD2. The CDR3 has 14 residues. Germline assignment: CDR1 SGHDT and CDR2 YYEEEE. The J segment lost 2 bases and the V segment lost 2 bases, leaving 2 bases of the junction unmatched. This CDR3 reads CASSFLAATDTQYF. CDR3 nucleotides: TGTGCCAGCAGCTTTCTAGCGGCCACAGATACGCAGTATTTT.

CDR3 nucleotides: TGTGCCAGCTATTGGCCCCTAGAGACCCAGTACTTC. It translates to CASYWPLETQYF. The V call is TRBV18, the J call TRBJ2-5, with unresolved D. The germline V gene has CDR1 KGHSH and CDR2 LQKENI. CDR3 length equals 12 residues. V lost 7 bases, J lost 4 bases, and 10 bases lay in between.

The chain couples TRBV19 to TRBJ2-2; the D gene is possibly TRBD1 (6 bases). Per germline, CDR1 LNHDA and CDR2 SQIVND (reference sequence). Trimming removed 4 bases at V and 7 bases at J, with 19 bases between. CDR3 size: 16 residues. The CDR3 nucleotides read TGTGCCAGTAGTACCCTACCTCAGGGGAACGGCGGGGAGCTGTTTTTT. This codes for CASSTLPQGNGGELFF.

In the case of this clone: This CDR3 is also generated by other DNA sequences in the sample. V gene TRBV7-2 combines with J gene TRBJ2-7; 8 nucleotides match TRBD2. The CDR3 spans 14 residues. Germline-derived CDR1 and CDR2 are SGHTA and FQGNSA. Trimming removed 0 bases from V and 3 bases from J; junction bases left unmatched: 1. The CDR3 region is CASSLASGSYEQYF. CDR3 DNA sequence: TGTGCCAGCAGCTTAGCAAGCGGGAGCTACGAGCAGTACTTC. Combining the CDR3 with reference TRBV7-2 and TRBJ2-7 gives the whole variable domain GAGVSQSPSNKVTEKGKDVELRCDPISGHTALYWYRQSLGQGLEFLIYFQGNSAPDKSGLPSDRFSAERTGGSVSTLTIQRTQQEDSAVYLCASSLASGSYEQYFGPGTRLTVT.

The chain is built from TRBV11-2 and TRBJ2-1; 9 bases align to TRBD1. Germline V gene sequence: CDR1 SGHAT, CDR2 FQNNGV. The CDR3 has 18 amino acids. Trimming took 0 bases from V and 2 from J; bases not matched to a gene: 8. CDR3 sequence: CASSLDTTGTGTYNEQFF. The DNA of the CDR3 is TGTGCCAGCAGCTTAGATACGACGGGGACAGGGACCTACAATGAGCAGTTCTTC.

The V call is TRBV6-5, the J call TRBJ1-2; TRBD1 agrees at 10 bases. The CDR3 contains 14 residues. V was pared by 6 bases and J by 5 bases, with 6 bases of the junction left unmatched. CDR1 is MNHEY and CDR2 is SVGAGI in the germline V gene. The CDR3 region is CASSRQGAGYGYTF. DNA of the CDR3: TGTGCCAGCAGCAGACAGGGGGCAGGGTATGGCTACACCTTC.

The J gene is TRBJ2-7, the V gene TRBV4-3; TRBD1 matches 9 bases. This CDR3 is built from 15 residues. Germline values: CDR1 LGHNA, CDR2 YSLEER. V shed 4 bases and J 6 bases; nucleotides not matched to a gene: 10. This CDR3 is CASSRRGQGIAEQYF. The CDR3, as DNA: TGCGCCAGCAGCCGTCGGGGACAGGGAATTGCCGAGCAGTACTTC.

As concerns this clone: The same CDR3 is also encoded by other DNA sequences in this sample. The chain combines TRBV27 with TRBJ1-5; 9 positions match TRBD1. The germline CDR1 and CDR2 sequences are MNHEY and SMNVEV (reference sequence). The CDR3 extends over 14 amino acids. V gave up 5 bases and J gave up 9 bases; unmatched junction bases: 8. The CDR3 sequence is CASSAGTGRGPQHF. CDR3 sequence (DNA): TGTGCCAGCAGTGCCGGGACAGGGAGAGGGCCCCAGCATTTT.